These 18 T cell receptor beta chains share one sample of origin, sequenced in a study of CD8 T cells in Susac syndrome. The authors reverse transcribed about 0.5 to 1 ug RNA with random hexamers. MiXCR, run by TCRdb on the immunoSEQ multiplex PCR reads, gives a single entry per CDR3 protein. Here the sample spans hundreds of thousands of distinct CDR3 sequences, 85% to 90% being singletons. Sample: CD8+ T cells from PBMCs. The receptors were sampled from a human donor with multiple sclerosis.

The chain joins TRBV15 to TRBJ2-5; D is uncertain. CDR3 length equals 14 residues. Germline loops: CDR1 LNHNV, CDR2 YYDKDF (reference sequence). With 1 base removed from V and 5 bases from J, the gap between germline ends came to 11 bases. CDR3 coding DNA: TGTGCCACCAGCAGAGTATCCGTCGGGGAGACCCAGTACTTC. Amino acid sequence: CATSRVSVGETQYF.

This clonotype was observed a handful of times. The chain joins TRBV10-3 to TRBJ1-1; 11 bases map to TRBD1. Germline lookup yields CDR1 ENHRY and CDR2 SYGVKD. CDR3 length equals 12 residues. Unmatched junction bases numbered 1, after V lost 9 bases and J lost 4 bases. CDR3 residues: CAIGTGGTEAFF. The CDR3 DNA is TGTGCCATTGGGACAGGGGGCACTGAAGCTTTCTTT.

The V call is TRBV19, the J call TRBJ1-2, with a possible D match to TRBD1 (5 bases). CDR3 length: 12 residues. In germline, CDR1 is LNHDA, CDR2 SQIVND (reference sequence). V shed 9 bases and J shed 4 bases, with 12 bases lying between them. The CDR3 spells CASWTGVYGYTF. The CDR3 DNA reads as TGTGCCAGCTGGACGGGGGTCTATGGCTACACCTTC. Variable domain in full (rest from reference TRBV19 and TRBJ1-2): DGGITQSPKYLFRKEGQNVTLSCEQNLNHDAMYWYRQDPGQGLRLIYYSQIVNDFQKGDIAEGYSVSREKKESFPLTVTSAQKNPTAFYLCASWTGVYGYTFGSGTRLTVV.

The V gene is TRBV27, the J gene TRBJ2-5, with unresolved D. V was pared by 3 bases and J by 2 bases, with 7 bases between. The CDR3 is 13 residues long. Per the germline V gene, CDR1 is MNHEY and CDR2 is SMNVEV (reference sequence). This CDR3 reads CASSFLGQETQYF. The CDR3 DNA sequence: TGTGCCAGCAGTTTCCTTGGGCAAGAGACCCAGTACTTC.

This sequence joins TRBV30 and TRBJ1-1; perhaps TRBD1 as D (5 bases). CDR1 and CDR2 (germline): GTSNPN, SVGIG (reference sequence). This CDR3 is 13 amino acids long. The germline V and J ends were trimmed by 0 bases and 7 bases, with 12 bases remaining between them. The CDR3 nucleotides are TGTGCCTGGAGTGTTCCGGGGCTGGGTGAAGCTTTCTTT. It codes for CAWSVPGLGEAFF.

The chain carries TRBV7-9 and TRBJ1-1; D might be TRBD1 (5 bases). V gave up 4 bases and J gave up 1 base, with 13 bases separating them. This CDR3 is built from 15 residues. Per the germline V gene, CDR1 is SEHNR and CDR2 is FQNEAQ (reference sequence). CDR3 DNA: TGTGCCAGCAGCTCACCACACACAGGGAACACTGAAGCTTTCTTT. Translated: CASSSPHTGNTEAFF.

This chain joins TRBV6-1 and TRBJ2-2; D gene unclear. Per germline, CDR1 MNHNS and CDR2 SASEGT. Trimming removed 6 bases from V and 2 bases from J, with 16 bases in between. This CDR3 contains 16 residues. CDR3 coding DNA: TGTGCCAGCAGCCCGACGATTGTAGTCAACACCGGGGAGCTGTTTTTT. Its translation is CASSPTIVVNTGELFF.

This clonotype occurred once. V is TRBV29-1 and J is TRBJ2-1; 8 bases map to TRBD1. This CDR3 is built from 15 residues. Trimming cost V 4 bases and J 4 bases; bases outside gene matches: 9. Germline-derived CDR1 and CDR2 are SQVTM and ANQGSEA. The CDR3 DNA follows: TGCAGCGTTGTGGGCTCAGGGGGCGCGTACAATGAGCAGTTCTTC. Its protein product is CSVVGSGGAYNEQFF.

The V and J genes are TRBV7-9 and TRBJ2-7, with 11 bases that match TRBD2. This CDR3 comprises 14 residues. Trimming took 6 bases from V and 5 from J; bases not matched to a gene: 6. Germline assignment: CDR1 SEHNR and CDR2 FQNEAQ (reference sequence). The CDR3 region is CASSTTSGINEQYF. DNA of the CDR3: TGTGCCAGCAGTACGACTAGCGGGATCAACGAGCAGTACTTC.

The chain has TRBV12-3 or TRBV12-4 and TRBJ2-7, with TRBD1 matching over 8 bases. The CDR3 contains 14 residues. The trim removed 5 bases at V and 2 bases at J, leaving 5 bases unmatched. The CDR3 reads CASSGTGFTYEQYF. CDR3 DNA: TGTGCCAGCAGTGGGACAGGTTTTACCTACGAGCAGTACTTC.

This rearrangement joins TRBV30 to TRBJ2-7; a possible D gene is TRBD2 (7 bases). Germline CDR1 GTSNPN, CDR2 SVGIG (reference sequence). The V gene lost 0 bases and the J gene lost 5 bases, with 11 bases spanning the gap. This CDR3 has 13 residues. CDR3 DNA sequence: TGTGCCTGGAGTGTGGGGGGGCGGAACGAGCAGTACTTC. The encoded protein is CAWSVGGRNEQYF.

This chain connects TRBV15 to TRBJ2-1, with unresolved D. Trimming removed 0 bases at V and 9 bases at J, with 6 bases between. This CDR3 is built from 12 residues. From germline, CDR1 is LNHNV and CDR2 YYDKDF (reference sequence). The CDR3 DNA is TGTGCCACCAGCAGAGATCTGACTGAGCAGTTCTTC. Translation: CATSRDLTEQFF.

The CDR3 protein is CASRPSAGADEQYF. The CDR3 nucleotides read TGCGCCAGCAGACCCTCTGCGGGTGCAGACGAGCAGTACTTC. V is TRBV10-1 and J is TRBJ2-7; TRBD2 is a possible D gene (5 bases). V was cut by 6 bases and J by 5 bases, with 17 bases left in between. CDR1 and CDR2 from the germline V gene are WNHNN and SYGVQD (reference sequence). The CDR3 is 14 residues long.

The V call is TRBV20-1, the J call TRBJ1-2; D not resolved. The CDR3 is 15 residues long. Trimming left V 3 bases short and J 0 bases short, with 14 bases between. The germline V gene encodes CDR1 DFQATT and CDR2 SNEGSKA (reference sequence). The CDR3 DNA is TGCAGTGCTAGCCCCCATACGTTAGCTAACTATGGCTACACCTTC. Residues: CSASPHTLANYGYTF.

The rearrangement joins TRBV6-1 to TRBJ1-1, with TRBD1 matching over 7 bases. Germline V gives CDR1 MNHNS, CDR2 SASEGT. This CDR3 has 15 residues. V was clipped by 3 bases and J by 5 bases; unmatched bases: 9. The CDR3: CASSELPGGVTEAFF. DNA of the CDR3: TGTGCCAGCAGTGAGTTGCCAGGGGGAGTTACTGAAGCTTTCTTT.

The chain joins TRBV10-2 to TRBJ2-2; D gene uncertain. With 8 bases removed from V and 4 bases from J, the gap between germline ends came to 5 bases. The CDR3 has 11 amino acids. CDR1 and CDR2 (germline): WSHSY, SAAADI. The CDR3 is CASARTGELFF. As DNA, the CDR3 is TGCGCCAGCGCGCGCACCGGGGAGCTGTTTTTT.

The CDR3 is CAWSVRDRTVGELFF. DNA for the CDR3: TGTGCCTGGAGTGTACGGGACAGGACGGTCGGGGAGCTGTTTTTT. This chain connects TRBV30 to TRBJ2-2; 8 bases are shared with TRBD1. The CDR3 runs 15 residues. Trimming took 0 bases from V and 7 from J; bases not matched to a gene: 7. Germline CDR1 and CDR2: GTSNPN and SVGIG (reference sequence).

The chain is built from TRBV29-1 and TRBJ1-1, with a tentative D call TRBD1 (5 bases). Trimming pared 4 bases from V and 10 bases from J, leaving 16 bases between. CDR3 length: 12 amino acids. Germline V gives CDR1 SQVTM, CDR2 ANQGSEA. DNA of the CDR3: TGCAGCGTTGGGGACCTCATAGTGGGAGCTTTCTTT. This codes for CSVGDLIVGAFF.